Below, 5 T cell receptor beta chains from the same sample are listed, as sequenced in a study of blood T cell repertoires in COVID-19. The protocol was immunoSEQ multiplex PCR, while the TCRdb copy is restricted to in-frame clones and leaves out a portion. The sample has 110,000 to 150,000 clones; just under 85% are singletons. Sample: PBMCs or T cells enriched from blood (not recorded which). The origin of the receptors is a woman in her 40s who had recovered from COVID-19.

V and J are TRBV28 and TRBJ2-7; 9 bases fit TRBD1. After removal of 4 bases from V and 2 bases from J, the junction contained 3 bases not matched to a gene. Looked up from germline, CDR1 is MDHEN and CDR2 is SYDVKM. The CDR3 has 14 residues. In nucleotides, the CDR3 is TGTGCCAGCAGTTCGGGACAGGGACCCTACGAGCAGTACTTC. This sequence encodes CASSSGQGPYEQYF.

The rearrangement uses TRBV2 and TRBJ1-6, with 8 bases lining up with TRBD1. Trimming took 7 bases from V and 7 from J; bases not matched to a gene: 12. Germline V lookup: CDR1 SNHLY, CDR2 FYNNEI. The CDR3 has 16 amino acids. Here the CDR3 reads CASKSTPGQENSPLHF. The DNA for the CDR3 is TGTGCCAGCAAGTCGACTCCGGGACAGGAGAATTCACCCCTCCACTTT.

This clone was picked up a small number of times. The chain has TRBV7-8 and TRBJ2-7; 8 bases fit TRBD2. J was trimmed by 0 bases and V by 5 bases; bases with no gene match: 6. The CDR3 loop spans 15 amino acids. The germline gives CDR1 SGHVS, CDR2 FQNEAQ. The chain's CDR3 is CASSGRGGSSYEQYF. CDR3 in DNA: TGTGCCAGCAGCGGGCGCGGGGGGAGCTCCTACGAGCAGTACTTC.

Here the CDR3 reads CATSRLVIPGVGGTDTQYF. The CDR3 DNA sequence: TGTGCCACCAGCAGACTTGTAATTCCAGGGGTCGGGGGCACAGATACGCAGTATTTT. J is TRBJ2-3 and V is TRBV15; tentatively, D is TRBD1 (6 bases). V was cut by 2 bases and J by 1 base, with 22 bases left in between. This CDR3 has 19 residues. The V gene's germline CDR1 is LNHNV and CDR2 YYDKDF (reference sequence).

The J gene is TRBJ2-7, the V gene TRBV28; 10 nucleotides line up with TRBD1. The V gene end was trimmed by 6 bases and the J gene end by 2 bases; junction bases not matched to a gene: 7. The CDR3 is 15 amino acids. CDR1 is MDHEN and CDR2 is SYDVKM in the germline V gene. CDR3 nucleotides: TGTGCCAGCAGCGTCCAGGGACAGGGGACCTACGAGCAGTACTTC. This translates into CASSVQGQGTYEQYF.